This T cell receptor beta chain was identified during a study of naive and memory T cell subsets. In this sample, this clonotype turned up many times. For blood and skin samples, reverse transcription used TCR alpha and beta constant primers. The SP2 primer and nested alpha and beta constant region primers amplified ligated cDNA in four rounds. TCRdb re-called the 5' RACE reads with MiXCR, one entry per CDR3 protein. The data show about 22,000 distinct CDR3 sequences, over 3.5% seen once. Whole blood, 2 to 2.5 ml, came from adult healthy volunteers. TCR cDNA received a 3' ligated oligonucleotide that carried a UMI. Reverse transcription used DNase-treated unsorted total RNA, aiming for roughly 1 to 1,100 ng. The CDR3 has 14 amino acids. The V gene lost 0 bases and the J gene lost 15 bases, with 18 bases spanning the gap. The germline gives CDR1 LGHDT, CDR2 YNNKEL (reference sequence).

This receptor was taken from a male donor in good health. The rearrangement joins TRBV3-1 to TRBJ2-1, with a possible D match to TRBD1 (6 bases). CDR3 sequence reads: CASSQELGLGAWFF. CDR3 DNA: TGTGCCAGCAGCCAAGAATTGGGTCTGGGGGCCTGGTTCTTC.